These T cell receptor beta chains were read from a single sample in a study of response to subunit inactivated influenza vaccine. TCRdb reprocessed the RT-PCR reads via MiXCR and lists one record per CDR3 protein. The sample yields around 320,000 distinct CDR3 sequences, 22% seen once. The material was PBMCs from blood, obtained about 19 months after vaccination. These receptor sequences come from a man aged 50 to 69 who received an inactivated influenza vaccine. The conserved cysteine and the conserved F or W are not part of the CDR3 here. The order of the fields is V gene, CDR3 protein.

TRBV11-2 ASSLLSLAGTNEQF
TRBV12-3/TRBV12-4 ASSFGALNTEAF
TRBV7-9 ASSWSNNSPLH
TRBV2 ASILRALDSPLH
TRBV9 ASSAFGAYNEQF
TRBV27 ASSPLLNSPLH
TRBV11-2 ASSLRTGGTGELF
TRBV11-2 ASSFNSDLRAETQY
TRBV6-2/TRBV6-3 ASSLDSVGIRPQH
TRBV12-3/TRBV12-4 ASSLEDQETQY
TRBV7-8 ASSSPGRLNTEAF
TRBV7-8 ASSSVGRPTDTQY
TRBV9 ASSVQDAGQGWVGELF
TRBV7-8 ASSLATRVGSPLH
TRBV6-9 ASSYWGASFDEQF
TRBV6-2/TRBV6-3 ASAPLGVQPQH
TRBV11-2 ASSSSLGAATNEKLF
TRBV5-5 ASSPNPGPRLSQPQH
TRBV6-2/TRBV6-3 ATLGGIANEKLF
TRBV6-5 ASSYSGTGGWEAF
TRBV10-3 AISERGSGELF
TRBV5-1 ASTSATGELF
TRBV7-8 ASSLVLWDSRNEKLF
TRBV5-5 ASTVGTVTMNTEAF
TRBV7-9 ASSPREMNTEAF
TRBV28 ASRLTSGSTDTQY
TRBV29-1 SVVRTALNTEAF
TRBV20-1 SATLQRVNSNEQF
TRBV20-1 SASLAGGDNEQF
TRBV12-3/TRBV12-4 ASGPGLAGASQY
TRBV12-3/TRBV12-4 ASSPQRNTEAF
TRBV7-2 ASSFGQRQQETQY
TRBV20-1 SAKAGGIRDIQY
TRBV5-1 ASTRGAAGNTEAF
TRBV29-1 SVVSDNEQF
TRBV9 ASSVWEDMNTEAF
TRBV4-2 ASSPRSGTGVSYEQY
TRBV6-5 ASSYSKGTTNEKLF
TRBV12-3/TRBV12-4 ASSPGLANQETQY
TRBV11-1 ASSLEKMGGPRNEKLF
TRBV12-3/TRBV12-4 ASSFARDLAGGPSEQY